These 7 T cell receptor beta chains share one sample of origin, sequenced in a study of lung T cells in sarcoidosis with Löfgren's syndrome. TCRdb fed the reads into MiXCR, producing one record per CDR3 protein. The sample consists of approximately 1,000 distinct CDR3 sequences, under 35% of them appearing once. Sequencing was done on a sample of CD4+ T cells from PBMCs. These receptors originate from a human donor with sarcoidosis (Löfgren's syndrome or another form), or a control subject (not recorded which).

The sample holds many counts of this clonotype. This CDR3 reads CSVTAWTGKETQYF. CDR3 DNA: TGCAGCGTTACTGCCTGGACAGGAAAAGAGACCCAGTACTTC. This chain links TRBV29-1 with TRBJ2-5; 7 bases line up with TRBD1. The CDR3 totals 14 residues. Losses at the gene ends were 5 bases for V and 3 bases for J; bases not matched to a gene: 9. Germline CDR1 and CDR2: SQVTM and ANQGSEA.

Ten or more counts support this clonotype. A read error may explain this, as a much larger clone is one base away. V gene TRBV24-1 combines with J gene TRBJ2-3; 11 bases fit TRBD2. The CDR3 is 16 amino acids. Germline values: CDR1 KGHDR, CDR2 SFDVKD. In nucleotides, the CDR3 is TGTGCCACCAGTGATAGGACTAGCGGGCTTACGAATACGCGGTATTTT. It encodes CATSDRTSGLTNTRYF.

This clonotype is termed large (0.1 to 1%). The chain carries TRBV2 and TRBJ1-5; D uncertain. This CDR3 has 13 amino acids. The V gene lost 4 bases and the J gene lost 4 bases, with 8 bases spanning the gap. Germline CDR1 reads SNHLY; CDR2 reads FYNNEI. For the CDR3, the DNA is TGTGCCAGCAGTGTAAGAAGTAATCAGCCCCAGCATTTT. This encodes CASSVRSNQPQHF.

Details on this clonotype: This may be a read error, as it is one base from a much larger clone. The chain has TRBV2 and TRBJ2-1, with 10 bases fitting TRBD1. CDR3 size: 15 residues. Germline lookup yields CDR1 SNHLY and CDR2 FYNNEI. CDR3 protein: CASTCSGTGVDEQSF. The CDR3 region has the DNA TGTGCCAGCACCTGCTCCGGGACAGGGGTGGATGAGCAGTCCTTC.

This clonotype is medium-sized within its sample. The rearrangement joins TRBV5-6 to TRBJ1-6; D unresolved. V was trimmed by 4 bases and J by 8 bases, leaving 10 bases between them. Germline values: CDR1 SGHDT, CDR2 YYEEEE. CDR3 size: 13 residues. CDR3 in DNA: TGTGCCAGCAGCCCGGGCGTAGATTCACCCCTCCACTTT. Its translation: CASSPGVDSPLHF.

This clonotype is categorized as large (0.1 to 1%). This chain uses TRBV27 with TRBJ2-7; 9 nucleotides line up with TRBD1. From germline, CDR1 is MNHEY and CDR2 SMNVEV (reference sequence). The J segment lost 3 bases and the V segment lost 6 bases, leaving 6 bases of the junction unmatched. The CDR3 spans 14 residues. CDR3: CASRPQGASYEQYV. The CDR3 DNA sequence: TGTGCCAGCAGGCCACAGGGGGCGAGCTACGAGCAGTACGTC.

This clonotype showed up many times. The chain employs TRBV6-1 and TRBJ2-3, with D uncertain. Germline values: CDR1 MNHNS, CDR2 SASEGT. The CDR3 extends over 14 amino acids. Trimming took off 8 bases at V and 2 bases at J, with 14 bases between the two ends. CDR3 sequence: CASSGLHHTDTQYF. The CDR3 DNA reads TGTGCCAGCTCCGGATTACACCACACAGATACGCAGTATTTT.